This T cell receptor beta chain appears in the sequencing data of a study of cytomegalovirus exposure and HLA in healthy donors. Study information: From HLA-typed donors, an early data release held roughly 89 million unique TCRs. General study results and limits: Association with HLA alleles at 0.05 false discovery rate was found for 15,000 or so TCR beta sequences in a later analysis. Immune exposure data for these donors was limited to CMV serostatus. 164 TCR beta chains were listed as cytomegalovirus-associated.

The primer mix had 60 Vbeta and 13 Jbeta primers. The repertoire was sequenced with immunoSEQ multiplex PCR; TCRdb's copy has only in-frame clones and lacks some. The table shows 100,000 to 150,000 clones, with less than 85% occurring only once. This clone was counted only a few times. Its specificity is unknown. CDR1 and CDR2 (germline): ENHRY, SYGVKD. This CDR3 region has 12 residues. V lost 5 bases and J 4 bases, leaving 7 bases between the germline ends. The origin of this receptor is a female donor in good health and CMV-seronegative. The J gene is TRBJ2-3, the V gene TRBV10-3, with D perhaps matching TRBD1 (5 bases). The specimen sequenced was PBMCs. For the CDR3, the DNA is TGTGCCATCAGTTTCAGGGCAGATACGCAGTATTTT. Translated, it gives CAISFRADTQYF.